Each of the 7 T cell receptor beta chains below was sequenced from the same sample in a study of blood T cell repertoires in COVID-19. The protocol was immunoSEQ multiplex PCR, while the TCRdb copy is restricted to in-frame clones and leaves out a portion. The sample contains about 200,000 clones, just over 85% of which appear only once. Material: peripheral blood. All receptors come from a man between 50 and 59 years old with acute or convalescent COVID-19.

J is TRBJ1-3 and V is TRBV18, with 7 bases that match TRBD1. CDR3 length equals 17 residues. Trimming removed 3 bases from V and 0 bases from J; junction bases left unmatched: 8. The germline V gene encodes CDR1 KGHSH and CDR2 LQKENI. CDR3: CASSPAAGGYSGNTIYF. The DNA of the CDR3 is TGTGCCAGCTCACCCGCGGCAGGGGGTTACTCTGGAAACACCATATATTTT.

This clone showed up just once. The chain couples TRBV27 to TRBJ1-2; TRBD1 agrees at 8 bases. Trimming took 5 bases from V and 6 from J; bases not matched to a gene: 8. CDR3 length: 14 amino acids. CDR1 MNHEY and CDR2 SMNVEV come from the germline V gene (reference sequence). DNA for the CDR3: TGTGCCAGCAGTGGATCCAGGGGGCATAATGGCTACACCTTC. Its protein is CASSGSRGHNGYTF.

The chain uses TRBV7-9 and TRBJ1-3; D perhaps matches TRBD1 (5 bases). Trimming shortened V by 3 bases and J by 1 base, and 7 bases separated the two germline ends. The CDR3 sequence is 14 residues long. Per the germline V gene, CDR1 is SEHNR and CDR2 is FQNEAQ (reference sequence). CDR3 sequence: CASSLGHSGNTIYF. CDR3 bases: TGTGCCAGCAGCTTGGGGCATTCTGGAAACACCATATATTTT.

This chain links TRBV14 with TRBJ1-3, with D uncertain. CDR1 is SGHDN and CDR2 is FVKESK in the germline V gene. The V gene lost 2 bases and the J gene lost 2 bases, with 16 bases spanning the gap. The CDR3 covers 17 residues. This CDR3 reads CASSQMSGIGTGNTIYF. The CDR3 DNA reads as TGTGCCAGCAGCCAAATGTCGGGGATCGGGACTGGAAACACCATATATTTT.

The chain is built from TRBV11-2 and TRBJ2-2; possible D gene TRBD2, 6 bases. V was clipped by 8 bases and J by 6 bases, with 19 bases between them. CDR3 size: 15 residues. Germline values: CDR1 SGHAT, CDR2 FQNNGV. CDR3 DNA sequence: TGTGCCAGCGGAGGGGAAGGGAGTCACCCCGGGGAGCTGTTTTTT. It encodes CASGGEGSHPGELFF.

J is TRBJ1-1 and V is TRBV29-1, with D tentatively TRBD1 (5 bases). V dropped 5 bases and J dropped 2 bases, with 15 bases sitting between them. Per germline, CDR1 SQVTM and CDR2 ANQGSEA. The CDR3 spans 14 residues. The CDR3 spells CSVRSGFDNTEAFF. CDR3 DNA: TGCAGCGTTAGGTCAGGGTTTGATAACACTGAAGCTTTCTTT.

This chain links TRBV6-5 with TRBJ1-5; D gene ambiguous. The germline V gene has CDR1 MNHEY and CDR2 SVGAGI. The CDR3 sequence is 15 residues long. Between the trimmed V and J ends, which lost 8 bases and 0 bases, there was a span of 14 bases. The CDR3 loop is CASDSERLSNQPQHF. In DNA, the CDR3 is TGTGCCAGCGATTCTGAGAGACTTAGCAATCAGCCCCAGCATTTT.